The source of this T cell receptor (beta chain) is a study of beta chain features in type 1 diabetes. Study-wide context: Healthy donors resembled patients in age, gender and cell yields. Study outcomes and limitations: Type 1 diabetes patients showed a moderate but significant shortening of TCRB CDR3s in all four CD4+ subsets. More deletions and fewer insertions at VDJ junctions were found in patients with type 1 diabetes.

V dropped 0 bases and J dropped 4 bases, with 3 bases sitting between them. CDR1 is GTSNPN and CDR2 is SVGIG in the germline V gene (reference sequence). The CDR3 runs to 11 residues. What was sequenced were expressed TCRB transcripts, since all of the isolated RNA had been reverse transcribed. About 3.6 million reads on average were seen across naive, central memory and regulatory T cell samples. The table came from immunoSEQ multiplex PCR; TCRdb's copy has only in-frame clones and leaves some out. The table records fewer than 200,000 clones, about a tenth of them present only once. This clone was seen a few times. Its matching antigen is unknown. A single heparinised draw of approximately 0.12 L on average was taken per donor.

The sequenced sample was central memory CD4+ T cells from blood. This receptor was taken from a man aged 30 to 39 with type 1 diabetes. The chain employs TRBV30 and TRBJ2-5; D unclear. DNA of the CDR3: TGTGCCTGGAGTGTAGCAGAGACCCAGTACTTC. Amino acid sequence: CAWSVAETQYF.